A selection of T cell receptor beta chains follows, all from one sample in a study of T cell changes during pregnancy in multiple sclerosis. Clones were sequenced by immunoSEQ multiplex PCR, and TCRdb holds only the in-frame ones, with some missing. The table lists 65,000 to 85,000 clones, approximately 95% of them singletons. The starting material was peripheral blood, obtained in the second trimester of pregnancy. These receptor sequences come from a female donor in good health, enrolled as a control in a pregnancy study. Each CDR3 is given with its conserved first and last residue. D genes are given only for firm matches. Where a row states a size, it is once, few, many or the class of an expanded clone; other rows omit it.

D gene,clone size,J gene,V gene,CDR3 protein,CDR3 DNA
.,.,TRBJ2-7,TRBV5-1,CASSLDQAGTGIDEQYF,TGCGCCAGCAGCTTGGATCAGGCGGGGACGGGGATCGACGAGCAGTACTTC
TRBD1,.,TRBJ1-1,TRBV6-5,CASTESGGLRAFF,TGTGCCAGCACCGAGTCAGGGGGCCTGCGAGCTTTCTTT
TRBD1,once,TRBJ2-3,TRBV7-9,CASSLAQPIGTGLTDTQYF,TGTGCCAGCAGCTTAGCTCAACCTATAGGGACAGGGCTCACAGATACGCAGTATTTT
.,.,TRBJ2-7,TRBV6-5,CASRLAEHYEQYF,TGTGCCAGCAGACTAGCCGAACACTACGAGCAGTACTTC
TRBD2,.,TRBJ2-7,TRBV7-8,CASSLEVREVSYEQYF,TGTGCCAGCAGCTTAGAGGTGCGGGAGGTCTCCTACGAGCAGTACTTC
TRBD1,.,TRBJ2-7,TRBV7-2,CASSHGTADYEQYF,TGTGCCAGCAGCCATGGGACAGCGGACTACGAGCAGTACTTC
TRBD2,.,TRBJ2-1,TRBV30,CAWSSKRGYNEQFF,TGTGCCTGGAGTTCGAAGCGGGGATACAATGAGCAGTTCTTC
TRBD2,.,TRBJ2-2,TRBV5-5,CASSLVLAGTGELFF,TGTGCCAGCAGCTTGGTGCTAGCGGGCACCGGGGAGCTGTTTTTT
.,.,TRBJ1-1,TRBV5-4,CASSSDTEAFF,TGTGCCAGCAGCTCGGACACTGAAGCTTTCTTT
.,.,TRBJ2-3,TRBV11-3,CASSQGGGPHTDTQYF,TGTGCCAGCAGCCAAGGTGGAGGTCCCCACACAGATACGCAGTATTTT
TRBD1,.,TRBJ1-2,TRBV28,CASSSGGSNYGYTF,TGTGCCAGCAGTTCAGGGGGTAGTAACTATGGCTACACCTTC
TRBD2,.,TRBJ2-2,TRBV5-5,CASRVGGLTTGELFF,TGTGCCAGCAGGGTGGGGGGACTAACCACCGGGGAGCTGTTTTTT
.,.,TRBJ2-7,TRBV28,CASAAGGSSYEQYF,TGTGCCAGCGCCGCCGGGGGATCCTCCTACGAGCAGTACTTC
TRBD2,.,TRBJ2-1,TRBV5-4,CASSKVLAGVEEQFF,TGTGCCAGCAGCAAGGTGCTAGCGGGAGTCGAAGAGCAGTTCTTC
.,.,TRBJ1-3,TRBV28,CASSLWTVSGNTIYF,TGTGCCAGCAGTTTATGGACAGTCTCTGGAAACACCATATATTTT
TRBD2,.,TRBJ2-2,TRBV9,CASRAGGRETGELFF,TGTGCCAGCAGGGCGGGAGGGAGGGAAACCGGGGAGCTGTTTTTT
.,.,TRBJ2-2,TRBV10-2,CASSHGTNTGELFF,TGCGCCAGCAGCCACGGGACTAACACCGGGGAGCTGTTTTTT
.,.,TRBJ1-2,TRBV28,CAAIEGDGYTF,TGTGCGGCGATAGAGGGAGATGGCTACACCTTC
.,.,TRBJ1-4,TRBV2,CASSGLTGTNEKLFF,TGTGCCAGCAGTGGGTTAACAGGGACTAATGAAAAACTGTTTTTT
.,.,TRBJ2-7,TRBV5-1,CASSLGSGAYEQYF,TGCGCCAGCAGCTTGGGCAGCGGAGCCTACGAGCAGTACTTC
TRBD1,once,TRBJ1-2,TRBV10-2,CASSDPWWGDREANYGYTF,TGCGCCAGCAGTGACCCGTGGTGGGGGGACAGGGAAGCTAACTATGGCTACACCTTC
TRBD1,.,TRBJ1-4,TRBV18,CASSPRQGLTNEKLFF,TGTGCCAGCTCACCTCGACAGGGGTTAACTAATGAAAAACTGTTTTTT
.,.,TRBJ1-1,TRBV28,CASSTRRGAEAFF,TGTGCCAGTTCGACTCGGAGGGGAGCTGAAGCTTTCTTT
TRBD2,.,TRBJ2-1,TRBV5-1,CASSISGSPYNEQFF,TGCGCCAGCAGCATTAGCGGGAGCCCCTACAATGAGCAGTTCTTC
.,.,TRBJ2-1,TRBV5-6,CASSLPARGGEQFF,TGTGCCAGCAGCTTGCCCGCCAGGGGCGGTGAGCAGTTCTTC
TRBD2,.,TRBJ2-7,TRBV18,CASSPPGTTVLYEQYF,TGTGCCAGCTCACCACCAGGGACTACAGTTTTATACGAGCAGTACTTC
TRBD1,once,TRBJ2-5,TRBV4-1,CASSLGGWETQYF,TGCGCCAGCAGCTTAGGGGGCTGGGAGACCCAGTACTTC
.,.,TRBJ1-5,TRBV6-1,CASSDLRGVQPQHF,TGTGCCAGCAGTGACCTCAGGGGCGTTCAGCCCCAGCATTTT
TRBD1,.,TRBJ1-2,TRBV10-3,CAISPGTGENYGYTF,TGTGCCATCAGTCCCGGGACAGGGGAAAACTATGGCTACACCTTC
.,.,TRBJ2-7,TRBV2,CASSEHRYRYEQYF,TGTGCCAGCAGTGAACACAGGTACCGCTACGAGCAGTACTTC
.,.,TRBJ2-2,TRBV11-2,CASSHGLPWELFF,TGTGCCAGCAGCCATGGGCTTCCATGGGAGCTGTTTTTT
.,.,TRBJ2-2,TRBV4-1,CASSQDWERDWNTGELFF,TGCGCCAGCAGCCAAGATTGGGAGCGTGACTGGAACACCGGGGAGCTGTTTTTT
.,.,TRBJ1-5,TRBV7-2,CASSQKGRDQPQHF,TGTGCCAGCAGCCAGAAGGGGAGGGATCAGCCCCAGCATTTT
.,.,TRBJ2-2,TRBV5-1,CASSVSGQNTGELFF,TGCGCCAGCAGCGTATCGGGACAGAACACCGGGGAGCTGTTTTTT
TRBD2,.,TRBJ2-1,TRBV5-6,CASSPSGRKGNEQFF,TGTGCCAGCAGCCCTAGCGGGAGGAAAGGCAATGAGCAGTTCTTC
TRBD2,.,TRBJ2-1,TRBV28,CASSEVLAGALNEQFF,TGTGCCAGCAGCGAGGTACTAGCGGGAGCCCTCAATGAGCAGTTCTTC
TRBD1,.,TRBJ2-3,TRBV5-5,CASSASRDRGYLTSTDTQYF,TGTGCCAGCAGCGCGTCTCGGGACAGGGGTTATCTTACTAGCACAGATACGCAGTATTTT
TRBD2,.,TRBJ2-2,TRBV5-6,CASPIDRYLRSGRTGELFF,TGTGCCAGCCCAATCGACCGGTATCTCCGGAGCGGGAGGACCGGGGAGCTGTTTTTT
.,.,TRBJ1-5,TRBV30,CAWGLGPNQPQHF,TGTGCCTGGGGGTTGGGCCCCAATCAGCCCCAGCATTTT
TRBD2,.,TRBJ2-5,TRBV4-1,CASSQGSREGRETQYF,TGCGCCAGCAGCCAAGGCTCACGGGAGGGCCGGGAGACCCAGTACTTC